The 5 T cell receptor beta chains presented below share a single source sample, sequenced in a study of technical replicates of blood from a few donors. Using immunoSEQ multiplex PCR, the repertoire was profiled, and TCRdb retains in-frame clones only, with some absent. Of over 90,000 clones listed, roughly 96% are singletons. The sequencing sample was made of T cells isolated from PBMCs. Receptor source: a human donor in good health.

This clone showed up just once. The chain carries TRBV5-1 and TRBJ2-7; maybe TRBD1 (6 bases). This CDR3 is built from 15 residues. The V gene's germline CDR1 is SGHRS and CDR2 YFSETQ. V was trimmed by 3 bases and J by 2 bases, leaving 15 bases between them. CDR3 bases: TGCGCCAGCAGCTCGCACCCAACAGGGACCTACGAGCAGTACTTC. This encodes CASSSHPTGTYEQYF. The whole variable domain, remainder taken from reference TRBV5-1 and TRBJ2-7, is KAGVTQTPRYLIKTRGQQVTLSCSPISGHRSVSWYQQTPGQGLQFLFEYFSETQRNKGNFPGRFSGRQFSNSRSEMNVSTLELGDSALYLCASSSHPTGTYEQYFGPGTRLTVT.

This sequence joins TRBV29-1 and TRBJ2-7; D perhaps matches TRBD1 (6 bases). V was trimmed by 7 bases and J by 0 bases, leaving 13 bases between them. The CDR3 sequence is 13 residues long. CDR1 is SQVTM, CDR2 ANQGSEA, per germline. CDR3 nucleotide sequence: TGCAGCGCTACAGGGCAGTCCTCCTACGAGCAGTACTTC. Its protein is CSATGQSSYEQYF.

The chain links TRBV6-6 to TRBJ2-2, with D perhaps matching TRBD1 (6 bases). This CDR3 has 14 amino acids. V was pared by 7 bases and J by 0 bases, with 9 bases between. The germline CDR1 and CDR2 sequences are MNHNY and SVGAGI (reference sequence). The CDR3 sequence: CASTRGPNTGELFF. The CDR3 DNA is TGTGCCAGCACCAGGGGACCGAACACCGGGGAGCTGTTTTTT.

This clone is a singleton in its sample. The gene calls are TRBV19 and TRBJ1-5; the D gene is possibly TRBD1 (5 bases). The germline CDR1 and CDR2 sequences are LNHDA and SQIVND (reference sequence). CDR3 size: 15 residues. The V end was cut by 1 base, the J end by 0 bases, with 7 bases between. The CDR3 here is CASSIGQTSNQPQHF. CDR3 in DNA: TGTGCCAGTAGTATAGGACAGACTAGCAATCAGCCCCAGCATTTT.

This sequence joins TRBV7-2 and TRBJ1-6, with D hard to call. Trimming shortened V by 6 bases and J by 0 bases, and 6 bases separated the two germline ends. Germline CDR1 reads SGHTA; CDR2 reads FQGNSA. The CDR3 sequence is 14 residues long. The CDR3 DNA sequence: TGTGCCAGCAGGCTGAGCTCCTATAATTCACCCCTCCACTTT. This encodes CASRLSSYNSPLHF.